Described below is a single TCR beta chain sequence and its context. This clone appeared a single time. Its antigen remains undetermined. Base qualities were left out, and no much larger clone turns up one base away. This record belongs to a study of T cell responses to AZD1222 COVID-19 vaccine (dated by TCRdb to the early 2020s). With regard to the full study: TCR sequencing covered 233 trial participants: 207 given two doses of AZD1222 and 26 given two doses of MenACWY control vaccine. Trial participants were enrolled into age subgroups of 18-55, 56-69 and 70-plus years, which contained 148, 28 and 57 TCR-sequenced participants, respectively.

The CDR3 regions of human TCRbeta chains were subjected to immunosequencing. From the authors' description of their analysis: Repertoire TCRs were checked for matches against a reference library of SARS-CoV-2-specific TCRs that had been generated using the MIRA antigen-specificity platform. Breadth meant the fraction of unique TCRs that were SARS-CoV-2-associated, whereas depth meant the fraction of total T cells that were SARS-CoV-2-associated. Using the MIRA data, each spike-specific TCR was assigned both to the spike region to which the TCR was reactive and to a CD4 or CD8 class. Log10-transformed breadth and depth values were compared by one-way ANOVA with Sidak's multiple comparisons tests. The clones in this table, taken by TCRdb from immuneACCESS, are in-frame only. Not every clone is retained; where verified, under half of the shortfall comes from an unresolved V gene, and the cause of the rest is unknown. D and trimming come from the DNA, and the V and J calls and clone size come from that table. This sample has about 140,000 clones in its table, and about 91% of those were observed once. The top ten clones comprise about 3.7% of the sample.

In light of the paper, this sample's time point label describes: about 28 days (+/-7) after the second vaccine dose. Because spike-specific TCR depth and breadth did not differ between the two schedules, AZD1222 recipients who got a second dose at roughly 4 weeks were pooled with those who got a second dose at roughly 12 weeks. Vaccinee samples came from UK trials COV001 and COV002, including a single-blind randomized controlled phase 2/3 trial of AZD1222 (ChAdOx1 nCoV-19) in healthy adults. Trial participant PBMC samples were collected at day 0 and day 28 after the second dose for TCRbeta chain sequencing. The paper's findings and limits, for the study overall: Participants were mostly white British and included more females than males, and it was suggested by the authors that clonal diversity may have been underestimated. Conclusions about previously exposed vaccinees were limited because only six AZD1222 recipients were SARS-CoV-2 seropositive at baseline. After two AZD1222 doses, spike-specific TCR breadth and depth were significantly higher than at day 0 and than in MenACWY recipients. CD4 TCRs associated with the vaccine covered the entire spike protein, and the dominant responses were in regions 160-218 and 743-854. Because no day 14 peak-response samples were available, repertoires were characterized only after the peak T cell response. The 56-69-year group was small, and its depth increase did not reach significance, likely because of low power. Reportedly, close to half of the unique spike-specific TCRs recognized epitopes lying outside the regions that are mutated in the B.1.351 and B.1.1.7 variants.

As encoded in the germline V gene, CDR1 is MNHEY while CDR2 is SVGEGT. After removal of 6 bases from V and 9 bases from J, the junction retains 10 bases not matched to a gene. The cysteine opens and the phenylalanine closes a CDR3 of 16 amino acids. Here the CDR3 DNA is all that survives: 48 bases in frame from base 1. The chain employs TRBV6-2 or TRBV6-3 and TRBJ2-1, with 14 bases in between that match TRBD2. The sequences come from peripheral blood, collected 28 days after the second AZD1222 dose. The receptor was derived from an adult who received the AZD1222 COVID-19 vaccine. For the CDR3, the sequence is CASSDLGTSGRVEQFF. The DNA is as follows: TGTGCCAGCAGCGACCTCGGGACTAGCGGGAGAGTTGAGCAGTTCTTC.